This T cell receptor (beta chain) was profiled in a study of beta chain features in type 1 diabetes. General study results and limits: In every one of the four CD4+ subsets, TCRB CDR3s were moderately but significantly shorter in Type 1 diabetes patients. PCR could preferentially amplify shorter templates, alike in patients and controls.

Every bit of the isolated RNA underwent reverse transcription, so sequencing read expressed TCRB transcripts. Here immunoSEQ multiplex PCR was the method, and the copy in TCRdb shows in-frame clones only, minus some. The repertoire includes 300,000 to 400,000 clones, over 8.5% of them detected once, and 0.55% to 0.75% sits in the top ten. CDR3 size: 14 residues. After removal of 0 bases from V and 4 bases from J, the junction contained 5 bases not matched to a gene. Per the germline V gene, CDR1 is GTSNPN and CDR2 is SVGIG (reference sequence). With regard to this clone: Its antigen remains unknown.

The TCR originated in a man between 25 and 39 years old with type 1 diabetes. The sample was central memory CD4+ T cells from blood. The gene calls are TRBV30 and TRBJ1-2; 7 positions match TRBD1. DNA for the CDR3: TGTGCCTGGAGTGTGGGGACAGAACTCTATGGCTACACCTTC. Translated, it gives CAWSVGTELYGYTF.